Below are 20 T cell receptor beta chains sequenced from a single sample in a study of T cells in Graves' hyperthyroidism and ophthalmopathy. TCR beta CDR3 region amplification was performed from RNA transcripts. HTBI primers drove first-round RT-PCR of the TCR CDR3. TCRdb recomputed calls from the multiplex PCR reads with MiXCR, one row per CDR3 protein. In the table there are 600,000 to 650,000 distinct CDR3 sequences, 20% of which are singletons. Material: blood. The receptor source for this set is a man aged 30 to 39 with Graves' ophthalmopathy.

This chain uses TRBV15 with TRBJ1-1, with a weak D call TRBD1 (6 bases). This CDR3 region has 14 residues. The V end was cut by 0 bases, the J end by 4 bases, with 9 bases between. From germline, CDR1 is LNHNV and CDR2 YYDKDF (reference sequence). This chain's CDR3 is CATSRDRGTTEAFF. The CDR3 nucleotides are TGTGCCACCAGCAGAGATAGGGGGACCACTGAAGCTTTCTTT.

There are many counts of this clonotype. The chain employs TRBV28 and TRBJ2-2; 7 nucleotides line up with TRBD1. Trimming at V came to 7 bases and at J to 1 base, leaving 6 bases not matched to a gene. The CDR3 has 15 residues. CDR1 is MDHEN, CDR2 SYDVKM, per germline. CDR3 sequence (DNA): TGTGCCAGCACTCCGGGACAGCTGAACACCGGGGAGCTGTTTTTT. It specifies CASTPGQLNTGELFF.

This clonotype has only a few counts. The conserved phenylalanine or tryptophan is not found at the CDR3 terminus, so this likely reflects a read error. The chain has TRBV19 and TRBJ2-7, with D perhaps TRBD1 (6 bases). Germline CDR1 LNHDA, CDR2 SQIVND (reference sequence). With 3 bases removed from V and 3 bases from J, the gap between germline ends came to 12 bases. CDR3 length: 14 residues. The CDR3 region is CASSIGTLVYEQYL. The CDR3 DNA follows: TGTGCCAGTAGTATCGGGACACTTGTCTACGAGCAGTACCTC.

There are a few counts of this clonotype. V and J are TRBV5-1 and TRBJ2-7, with 11 bases aligning to TRBD2. V gave up 0 bases and J gave up 2 bases; unmatched junction bases: 4. Germline lookup yields CDR1 SGHRS and CDR2 YFSETQ. The CDR3 covers 16 residues. CDR3 residues: CASSLDVAGGPYEQYF. In nucleotides, the CDR3 is TGCGCCAGCAGCTTGGATGTAGCGGGAGGGCCCTACGAGCAGTACTTC.

The chain combines TRBV25-1 with TRBJ2-1, with 10 positions matching TRBD1. The CDR3 extends over 16 amino acids. The germline CDR1 and CDR2 sequences are MGHDK and SYGVNS. Trimming at V came to 4 bases and at J to 3 bases, leaving 6 bases not matched to a gene. This chain's CDR3 is CASSGHRDRGYNEQFF. The CDR3 coding sequence is TGTGCCAGCAGTGGTCACCGGGACAGGGGCTACAATGAGCAGTTCTTC.

The chain joins TRBV7-2 to TRBJ2-5; tentative D call: TRBD1 (6 bases). Germline V gene data show CDR1 as SGHTA and CDR2 as FQGNSA. Trimming removed 5 bases at V and 3 bases at J, with 10 bases between. This CDR3 is built from 13 residues. The CDR3 reads CASSQTGKETQYF. DNA for the CDR3: TGTGCCAGCAGCCAAACAGGGAAAGAGACCCAGTACTTC. The whole variable domain, remainder taken from reference TRBV7-2 and TRBJ2-5, is GAGVSQSPSNKVTEKGKDVELRCDPISGHTALYWYRQSLGQGLEFLIYFQGNSAPDKSGLPSDRFSAERTGGSVSTLTIQRTQQEDSAVYLCASSQTGKETQYFGPGTRLLVL.

The chain has TRBV4-3 and TRBJ2-3, with D tentatively TRBD2 (6 bases). The CDR3 spans 16 residues. The V gene lost 1 base and the J gene lost 2 bases, with 13 bases spanning the gap. Looked up from germline, CDR1 is LGHNA and CDR2 is YSLEER. The CDR3 DNA follows: TGCGCCAGCAGCCAAGTTGGGGCTAGCGACACAGATACGCAGTATTTT. Translated, it gives CASSQVGASDTDTQYF.

The rearrangement joins TRBV27 to TRBJ1-5; TRBD1 matches at 7 bases. Germline V gene sequence: CDR1 MNHEY, CDR2 SMNVEV (reference sequence). CDR3 length equals 16 residues. The ends lost 5 bases at V and 5 bases at J; junction bases unmatched: 12. CDR3 in amino acids: CASSPTPRQGYQPQHF. CDR3 DNA: TGTGCCAGCAGTCCCACCCCGCGACAGGGCTATCAGCCCCAGCATTTT.

This chain links TRBV6-9 with TRBJ2-1; weak D call: TRBD2 (7 bases). CDR3 length: 17 amino acids. V lost 3 bases and J 9 bases, leaving 24 bases between the germline ends. The germline V gene has CDR1 MNHGY and CDR2 SVAAGI. This chain's CDR3 is CASSYRAGGPLHGEQFF. The CDR3 DNA is TGTGCCAGCAGTTACCGTGCCGGGGGGCCGTTACATGGTGAGCAGTTCTTC.

This clonotype was counted ten times or more. The chain couples TRBV27 to TRBJ1-1; D gene uncertain. Per germline, CDR1 MNHEY and CDR2 SMNVEV (reference sequence). Trimming stripped 4 bases from V and 4 bases from J, with 10 bases between. The CDR3 is made up of 13 amino acids. This chain's CDR3 is CASSSGSATEAFF. CDR3 nucleotide sequence: TGTGCCAGCAGTTCGGGGAGCGCCACTGAAGCTTTCTTT.

The rearrangement uses TRBV5-6 and TRBJ1-5; a possible D gene is TRBD1 (6 bases). V lost 3 bases and J 10 bases, leaving 17 bases between the germline ends. There are 14 residues in the CDR3. CDR1 and CDR2 from the germline V gene are SGHDT and YYEEEE. CDR3 loop: CASSSSYGGRPQHF. The CDR3 DNA sequence: TGTGCCAGCAGCTCTTCGTATGGGGGGCGACCCCAGCATTTT.

This clonotype was counted between two and nine times. The chain has TRBV7-9 and TRBJ2-7; D gene ambiguous. Germline loops: CDR1 SEHNR, CDR2 FQNEAQ (reference sequence). V lost 1 base and J 5 bases, leaving 15 bases between the germline ends. CDR3 size: 15 residues. The CDR3 is CASSLDQPLSHEQYF. Written as DNA, the CDR3 is TGTGCCAGCAGCTTAGATCAACCGCTGAGCCACGAGCAGTACTTC.

V and J are TRBV20-1 and TRBJ2-4, with TRBD1 identical over 7 bases. CDR3 length: 15 residues. V lost 0 bases and J lost 7; bases outside the gene matches: 9. Germline assignment: CDR1 DFQATT and CDR2 SNEGSKA (reference sequence). The CDR3 DNA is TGCAGTGCTAGAGATCCTGTGAAGGGGGCGAACATTCAGTACTTC. It encodes CSARDPVKGANIQYF.

V gene TRBV29-1 combines with J gene TRBJ2-7, with 14 bases fitting TRBD2. V lost 7 bases to trimming and J lost 3 bases; unmatched junction nucleotides: 2. The CDR3 contains 13 residues. Germline V gene data show CDR1 as SQVTM and CDR2 as ANQGSEA. The CDR3 region has the DNA TGCAGCGCTGGGACTAGCGGGAGCTACGAGCAGTACTTC. Translation: CSAGTSGSYEQYF.

Concerning this clonotype itself: This may come from a read error, since a much larger clone is one base off. The chain uses TRBV27 and TRBJ2-1; the D gene is possibly TRBD1 (6 bases). This CDR3 has 15 amino acids. V was shortened by 6 bases and J by 5 bases, with 17 bases between the two germline ends. Germline loops: CDR1 MNHEY, CDR2 SMNVEV (reference sequence). DNA of the CDR3: TGTGCCAGCAGCTTGGTACAGGGTGGCCACAATGAGCAGTTCTTC. Amino acid sequence: CASSLVQGGHNEQFF.

J is TRBJ1-5 and V is TRBV20-1; the D gene is possibly TRBD1 (6 bases). Trimming took 0 bases from V and 1 from J, leaving 22 bases between them. The CDR3 is made up of 19 amino acids. CDR1 and CDR2 (germline): DFQATT, SNEGSKA (reference sequence). CDR3 DNA sequence: TGCAGTGCTAGAGATAAAGGAACACAGGGAGGGAGGAGCAATCAGCCCCAGCATTTT. As protein: CSARDKGTQGGRSNQPQHF.

There are many counts of this clonotype. The chain joins TRBV2 to TRBJ2-1, with D perhaps TRBD1 or TRBD2 (5 bases each). The CDR3 runs to 14 residues. V dropped 7 bases and J dropped 1 base, with 11 bases sitting between them. Germline assignment: CDR1 SNHLY and CDR2 FYNNEI. For the CDR3, the DNA is TGTGCCAGCAACCCTTGGGGGTCCTACAATGAGCAGTTCTTC. This gives the protein CASNPWGSYNEQFF.

This chain uses TRBV14 with TRBJ1-3; the D gene is possibly TRBD1 (6 bases). The CDR3 length is 15 residues. V was shortened by 4 bases and J by 0 bases, with 10 bases between the two germline ends. Germline loops: CDR1 SGHDN, CDR2 FVKESK. Written as DNA, the CDR3 is TGTGCCAGCAGCCTGGACAGCCGCTCTGGAAACACCATATATTTT. Protein sequence: CASSLDSRSGNTIYF.

This clonotype came up many times. V and J are TRBV7-2 and TRBJ2-7, with D uncertain. This CDR3 spans 13 amino acids. CDR1 SGHTA and CDR2 FQGNSA come from the germline V gene. Trimming left V 4 bases short and J 2 bases short, with 9 bases between. CDR3 nucleotides: TGTGCCAGCAGCTGGGGATCCGCCTACGAGCAGTACTTC. Its translation: CASSWGSAYEQYF.

A few counts support this clonotype. The gene calls are TRBV28 and TRBJ1-3; weak D call: TRBD1 (5 bases). CDR3 length: 13 amino acids. The V end lost 4 bases, the J end lost 5 bases, and 9 bases lay between the germline ends. Germline CDR1 and CDR2: MDHEN and SYDVKM. In DNA, the CDR3 is TGTGCCAGCAGTTCGACAGCGAGAAACACCATATATTTT. Translated, it gives CASSSTARNTIYF.